A single sample gave rise to the 10 T cell receptor beta chains below, sequenced in a study of regulatory T cells in long-lasting Graves disease. Regarding time point: newly diagnosed GD, antithyroid drugs for less than 3 months. There was RNA extracted from PBMCs, and the TCR library was made from it. Construction of TCR beta libraries relied on iRepertoire HTBI primers and on Arm-PCR targeting CDR3 regions. Using its own MiXCR run on the multiplex PCR reads, TCRdb lists one record per CDR3 protein. The sample carries some 460,000 distinct CDR3 sequences, roughly 15% recorded once. These same data were also listed under a study on T cells in Graves' hyperthyroidism and ophthalmopathy.

Sequencing used peripheral blood mononuclear cells (PBMCs), obtained at new diagnosis, from a patient treated with antithyroid drugs. These receptors were taken from a man in his forties with Graves disease.

In regard to this clonotype: Possible read error: a much larger clone is one base away. A read error is likely, as this CDR3 ends without the conserved phenylalanine or tryptophan. This sequence joins TRBV5-1 and TRBJ2-5; D remains ambiguous. The CDR3 has 15 residues. Trimming left V 0 bases short and J 1 base short, with 10 bases between. Germline lookup yields CDR1 SGHRS and CDR2 YFSETQ. CDR3 coding DNA: TGCGCCAGCAGCTTGGATACACCAGTCCAAGAGACCCAGTACTCC. Translating it yields CASSLDTPVQETQYS.

This clonotype was counted only a few times. The chain links TRBV20-1 to TRBJ1-6, with D possibly being TRBD1 (5 bases). The V end lost 2 bases, the J end lost 4 bases, and 9 bases lay between the germline ends. Germline V CDR1 and CDR2: DFQATT, SNEGSKA (reference sequence). The CDR3 runs 14 residues. The CDR3 protein is CSARRTRYNSPLHF. In DNA form, the CDR3 reads TGCAGTGCTAGAAGGACACGATATAATTCACCCCTCCACTTT.

This clonotype was seen repeatedly, ten times or more. V and J are TRBV6-5 and TRBJ2-7; weak D call: TRBD1 (5 bases). Trimming pared 2 bases from V and 4 bases from J, leaving 15 bases between. Germline CDR1 and CDR2: MNHEY and SVGAGI. This CDR3 is built from 15 residues. This CDR3 is CASSYMGPDPYEQYF. CDR3 bases: TGTGCCAGCAGTTACATGGGGCCAGATCCTTACGAGCAGTACTTC.

This clonotype occurred many times. CDR3 sequence: CASSSPRAAKTYNEQFF. In DNA, the CDR3 is TGTGCCAGCAGCTCCCCTCGGGCAGCGAAGACCTACAATGAGCAGTTCTTC. The chain joins TRBV7-9 to TRBJ2-1; the D is unclear. Germline V gene lookup returns CDR1 SEHNR and CDR2 FQNEAQ (reference sequence). V was cut by 4 bases and J by 2 bases, with 18 bases left in between. This CDR3 spans 17 amino acids.

This clonotype was detected ten times or more. V usage is TRBV12-3 or TRBV12-4 and J usage is TRBJ1-4, with TRBD1 matching 8 bases. This CDR3 has 15 amino acids. J lost 8 bases, V lost 2 bases, and 7 bases had no gene match. The CDR3 bases are TGTGCCAGCAGTTTAAGGACAGGGAAAAGGGAAAAACTGTTTTTT. It specifies CASSLRTGKREKLFF.

The sample holds many counts of this clonotype. The chain couples TRBV27 to TRBJ2-1; 10 bases fit TRBD2. This CDR3 spans 15 amino acids. CDR1 is MNHEY and CDR2 is SMNVEV in the germline V gene (reference sequence). V lost 4 bases and J lost 9; bases outside the gene matches: 9. As DNA, the CDR3 is TGTGCCAGCAGTTGGCTAGCGGGAGAATTGTTTGAGCAGTTCTTC. This sequence encodes CASSWLAGELFEQFF.

This clonotype was seen repeatedly, ten times or more. This sequence joins TRBV28 and TRBJ2-7, with TRBD2 identical over 9 bases. The V and J ends lost 11 bases and 4 bases, in that order; junction bases with no gene match: 15. The CDR3 is 15 residues long. Germline V gene lookup returns CDR1 MDHEN and CDR2 SYDVKM. CDR3 nucleotides: TGTGCCGCTCAGGGGGGCGGGAGGGCCGGGTACGAGCAGTACTTC. It codes for CAAQGGGRAGYEQYF.

This clonotype was detected many times. This chain links TRBV20-1 with TRBJ2-5, with 8 bases identical to TRBD2. V shed 3 bases, J shed 3 bases, and the junction held 21 bases outside the gene matches. This CDR3 comprises 19 residues. Germline V gene sequence: CDR1 DFQATT, CDR2 SNEGSKA (reference sequence). The CDR3 protein is CSASRDKILRTSREETQYF. The CDR3 nucleotides read TGCAGTGCTAGTCGCGACAAAATACTTAGGACTAGCAGGGAAGAGACCCAGTACTTC.

This sequence joins TRBV6-5 and TRBJ2-1; possibly TRBD1 or TRBD2 for D (6 bases each). Between the trimmed V and J ends, which lost 3 bases and 9 bases, there was a span of 12 bases. The CDR3 is 13 residues long. Germline CDR1 and CDR2: MNHEY and SVGAGI. Here the CDR3 reads CASSYTGAGEQFF. CDR3 in DNA: TGTGCCAGCAGTTATACGGGGGCGGGTGAGCAGTTCTTC.

This clonotype was observed many times. The chain employs TRBV7-2 and TRBJ1-5, with D unclear. Per the germline V gene, CDR1 is SGHTA and CDR2 is FQGNSA. The CDR3 is made up of 14 amino acids. V gave up 4 bases and J gave up 2 bases, with 9 bases separating them. In DNA form, the CDR3 reads TGTGCCAGCAGCTCCCAATTGGGCAATCAGCCCCAGCATTTT. The encoded protein is CASSSQLGNQPQHF.